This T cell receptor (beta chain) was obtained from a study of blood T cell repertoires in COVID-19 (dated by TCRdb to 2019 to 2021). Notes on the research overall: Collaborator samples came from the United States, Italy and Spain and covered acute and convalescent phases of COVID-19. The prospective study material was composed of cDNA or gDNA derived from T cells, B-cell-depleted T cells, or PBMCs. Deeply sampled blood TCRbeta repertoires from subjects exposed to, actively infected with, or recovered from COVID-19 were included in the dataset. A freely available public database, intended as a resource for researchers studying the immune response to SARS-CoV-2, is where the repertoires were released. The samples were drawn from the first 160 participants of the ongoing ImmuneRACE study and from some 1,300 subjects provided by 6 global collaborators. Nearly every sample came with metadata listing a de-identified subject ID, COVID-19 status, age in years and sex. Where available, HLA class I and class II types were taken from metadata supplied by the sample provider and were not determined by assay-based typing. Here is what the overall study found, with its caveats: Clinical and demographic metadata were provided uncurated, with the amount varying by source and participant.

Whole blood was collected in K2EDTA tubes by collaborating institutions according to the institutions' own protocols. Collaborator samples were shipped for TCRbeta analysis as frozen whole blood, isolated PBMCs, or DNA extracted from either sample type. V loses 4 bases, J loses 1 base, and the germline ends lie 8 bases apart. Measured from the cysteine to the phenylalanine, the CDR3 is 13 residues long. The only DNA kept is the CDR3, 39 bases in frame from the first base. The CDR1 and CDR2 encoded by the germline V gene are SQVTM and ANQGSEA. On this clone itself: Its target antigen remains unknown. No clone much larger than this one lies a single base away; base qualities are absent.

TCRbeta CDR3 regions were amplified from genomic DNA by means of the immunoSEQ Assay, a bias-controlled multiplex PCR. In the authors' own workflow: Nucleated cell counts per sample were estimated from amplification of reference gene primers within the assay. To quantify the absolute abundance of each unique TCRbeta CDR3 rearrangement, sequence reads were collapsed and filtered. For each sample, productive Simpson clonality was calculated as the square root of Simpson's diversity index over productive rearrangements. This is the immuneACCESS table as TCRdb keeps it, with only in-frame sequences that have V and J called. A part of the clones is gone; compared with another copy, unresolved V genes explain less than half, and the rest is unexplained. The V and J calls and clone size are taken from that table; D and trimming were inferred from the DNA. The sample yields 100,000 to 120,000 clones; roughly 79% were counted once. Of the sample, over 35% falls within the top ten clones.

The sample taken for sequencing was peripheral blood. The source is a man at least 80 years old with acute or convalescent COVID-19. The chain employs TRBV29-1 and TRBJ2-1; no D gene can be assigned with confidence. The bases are TGCAGCGTTGTCGGCAGGTCCTACAATGAGCAGTTCTTC. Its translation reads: CSVVGRSYNEQFF.